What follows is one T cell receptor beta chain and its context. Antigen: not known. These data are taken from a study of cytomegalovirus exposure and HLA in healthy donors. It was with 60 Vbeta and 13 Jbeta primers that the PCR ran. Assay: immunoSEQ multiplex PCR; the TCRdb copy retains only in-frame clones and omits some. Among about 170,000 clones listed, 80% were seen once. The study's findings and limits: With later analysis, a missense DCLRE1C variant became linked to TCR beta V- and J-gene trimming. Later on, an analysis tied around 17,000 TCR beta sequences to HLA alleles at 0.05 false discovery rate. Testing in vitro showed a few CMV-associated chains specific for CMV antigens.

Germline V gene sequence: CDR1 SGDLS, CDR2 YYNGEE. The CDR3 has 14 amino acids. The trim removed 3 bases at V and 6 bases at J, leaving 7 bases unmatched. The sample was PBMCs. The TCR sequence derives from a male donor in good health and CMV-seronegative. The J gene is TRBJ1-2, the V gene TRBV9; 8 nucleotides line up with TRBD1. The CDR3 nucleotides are TGTGCCAGCAGCGAGAACAGGGGGGTGAATGGCTACACCTTC. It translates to CASSENRGVNGYTF.